A single sample is the source of the 18 T cell receptor beta chains below, sequenced in a study of T cells in Graves' hyperthyroidism and ophthalmopathy. TCR beta CDR3 sequences were amplified from RNA transcripts. First-round RT-PCR with HTBI primers amplified the TCR CDR3 region. One entry per CDR3 protein, called by TCRdb with MiXCR from the multiplex PCR reads. The profile covers fewer than 250,000 distinct CDR3 sequences, with approximately 17% appearing a single time and roughly 50% taken by the ten largest. What was sequenced was blood. Receptors originate from a man aged 45 to 65 with Graves' hyperthyroidism.

A word on this clonotype: A much larger clone differs by one base, so this may be a read error. The chain carries TRBV7-9 and TRBJ1-1; 7 bases align to TRBD1. CDR1 SEHNR and CDR2 FQNEAQ come from the germline V gene (reference sequence). Germline trimming cut 7 bases from V and 1 base from J; bases unmatched to any gene: 9. The CDR3 covers 15 residues. The CDR3 loop is CASMLTTGWNTEAFF. DNA of the CDR3: TGTGCCAGCATGCTAACGACAGGGTGGAACACTGAAGCTTTCTTT.

Note on this clonotype: A read error may explain this, as a much larger clone is one base away. V gene TRBV2 combines with J gene TRBJ1-1; 7 bases map to TRBD1. CDR3 length: 14 amino acids. The germline CDR1 and CDR2 sequences are SNHLY and FYNNEI. CDR3 sequence: CVSTLDRANTEAFF. In DNA form, the CDR3 reads TGTGTCAGCACCCTTGACAGGGCGAACACTGAAGCTTTCTTT.

This clonotype showed up just a few times. This chain links TRBV7-8 with TRBJ1-2; 9 bases fit TRBD1. Germline CDR1 SGHVS, CDR2 FQNEAQ. J was trimmed by 0 bases and V by 5 bases; bases with no gene match: 10. The CDR3 loop spans 17 amino acids. The CDR3 region is CASSPWTGEKSNYGYTF. CDR3 sequence (DNA): TGTGCCAGCAGCCCGTGGACAGGGGAAAAATCTAACTATGGCTACACCTTC.

The sample holds many counts of this clonotype. J is TRBJ2-7 and V is TRBV20-1; 10 bases fit TRBD2. V dropped 5 bases and J dropped 5; count of bases not matched to a gene: 9. Germline assignment: CDR1 DFQATT and CDR2 SNEGSKA (reference sequence). This CDR3 region has 14 residues. As DNA, the CDR3 is TGCAGTGCTGTAGGACTAGCGGAAGTCCACGAGCAGTACTTC. Translation: CSAVGLAEVHEQYF.

This clonotype was counted many times. V and J are TRBV2 and TRBJ2-3; 8 bases align to TRBD2. J was trimmed by 0 bases and V by 7 bases; bases with no gene match: 9. Germline lookup yields CDR1 SNHLY and CDR2 FYNNEI. This CDR3 has 16 residues. Here the CDR3 reads CASNPGLATSTDTQYF. The CDR3 coding sequence is TGTGCCAGCAACCCCGGACTAGCTACTAGCACAGATACGCAGTATTTT. Full variable domain (rest looked up from reference TRBV2 and TRBJ2-3): EPEVTQTPSHQVTQMGQEVILRCVPISNHLYFYWYRQILGQKVEFLVSFYNNEISEKSEIFDDQFSVERPDGSNFTLKIRSTKLEDSAMYFCASNPGLATSTDTQYFGPGTRLTVL.

This clonotype has more than one count but fewer than ten. CDR3 amino acids: CSAGLADLSYEQYF. The CDR3 nucleotides are TGCAGTGCTGGACTAGCGGACCTCTCCTACGAGCAGTACTTC. The chain has TRBV20-1 and TRBJ2-7; 10 bases agree with TRBD2. The CDR3 sequence is 14 residues long. V shed 5 bases and J 0 bases; nucleotides not matched to a gene: 4. CDR1 DFQATT and CDR2 SNEGSKA come from the germline V gene (reference sequence).

This clonotype has a count of ten or more. The genes are TRBV20-1 and TRBJ2-1; the D gene is possibly TRBD2 (5 bases). V gave up 0 bases and J gave up 10 bases, with 10 bases separating them. The CDR3 spans 12 residues. Germline V lookup: CDR1 DFQATT, CDR2 SNEGSKA (reference sequence). The CDR3 DNA reads TGCAGTGCTAGAGATGTAAGGAGGGAGCAGTTCTTC. It yields the protein CSARDVRREQFF.

CDR3 sequence (DNA): TGTGCCAGCAGCCAAGATAGGAGAAGTAAAAAACCCAAAAACATTCAGTACTTC. It encodes CASSQDRRSKKPKNIQYF. J is TRBJ2-4 and V is TRBV3-2. TRBV3-2 is a pseudogene segment. This CDR3 spans 18 amino acids.

The J gene is TRBJ2-1, the V gene TRBV19; 12 nucleotides agree with TRBD2. J was trimmed by 7 bases and V by 6 bases; bases with no gene match: 7. This CDR3 comprises 15 residues. Germline V CDR1 and CDR2: LNHDA, SQIVND (reference sequence). In DNA, the CDR3 is TGTGCCAGTAGCACTCTAGCGGGAGGGTGGAATGAGCAGTTCTTC. It translates to CASSTLAGGWNEQFF.

Ten or more counts support this clonotype. V usage is TRBV2 and J usage is TRBJ1-2; no definite D call. The CDR3 has 13 amino acids. Germline V gives CDR1 SNHLY, CDR2 FYNNEI. V lost 6 bases to trimming and J lost 1 base, with 9 bases between them. The CDR3, as DNA: TGTGCCAGCAGCCCGTACAGTAACTATGGCTACACCTTC. This gives the protein CASSPYSNYGYTF.

This clonotype was counted a few times. J is TRBJ1-1 and V is TRBV4-1, with 11 positions matching TRBD1. V gave up 1 base and J gave up 4 bases; unmatched junction bases: 5. CDR3 length: 16 residues. From germline, CDR1 is MGHRA and CDR2 YSYEKL. The CDR3 coding sequence is TGCGCCAGCAGCCAAGGGACAGGGGGCGGTGGCACTGAAGCTTTCTTT. This encodes CASSQGTGGGGTEAFF.

This clonotype has ten or more counts. This chain connects TRBV7-3 to TRBJ2-3; 8 nucleotides align to TRBD1. The junction had 7 bases not matched to a gene; V was cut back by 4 bases and J by 4 bases. Per the germline V gene, CDR1 is SGHTA and CDR2 is FQGTGA. The CDR3 totals 15 residues. CDR3 coding DNA: TGTGCCAGCAGCTCGCAGGGGGCGTCCTCAGATACGCAGTATTTT. It is translated as CASSSQGASSDTQYF.

The gene calls are TRBV6-1 and TRBJ1-6; D not certain. CDR3 length: 14 residues. V was cut by 4 bases and J by 4 bases, with 8 bases left in between. Germline CDR1 reads MNHNS; CDR2 reads SASEGT. In DNA form, the CDR3 reads TGTGCCAGCAGTGTGGGCGGGTATAATTCACCCCTCCACTTT. Translation: CASSVGGYNSPLHF.

V is TRBV9 and J is TRBJ1-1, with D perhaps matching TRBD1 (5 bases). V gave up 0 bases and J gave up 6 bases, with 12 bases separating them. The CDR3 has 14 residues. Looked up from germline, CDR1 is SGDLS and CDR2 is YYNGEE. CDR3 sequence: CASSVGGGDPEAFF. CDR3 sequence (DNA): TGTGCCAGCAGCGTAGGGGGAGGGGACCCTGAAGCTTTCTTT.

The rearrangement joins TRBV5-1 to TRBJ2-7; TRBD2 aligns across 7 bases. Germline V CDR1 and CDR2: SGHRS, YFSETQ. Trimming at V came to 5 bases and at J to 4 bases, leaving 12 bases not matched to a gene. The CDR3 sequence is 15 residues long. CDR3: CASRPLWEGRYEQYF. DNA of the CDR3: TGCGCCAGCAGACCTCTATGGGAGGGCCGGTACGAGCAGTACTTC.

CDR3 amino acids: CASSLDRGGFNEQFF. CDR3 bases: TGTGCCAGCAGCTTAGACAGGGGAGGATTTAATGAGCAGTTCTTC. The V and J genes are TRBV7-3 and TRBJ2-1; 8 bases are shared with TRBD1. With V trimmed by 2 bases and J by 7 bases, 7 bases remained unmatched. In germline, CDR1 is SGHTA, CDR2 FQGTGA. The CDR3 loop spans 15 amino acids.

This clonotype has a handful of counts. The chain's CDR3 is CASSRRRTGTDTQYF. CDR3 nucleotides: TGTGCCAGCAGCCGTAGACGAACTGGCACAGATACGCAGTATTTT. The V call is TRBV13, the J call TRBJ2-3; D remains ambiguous. The CDR3 has 15 amino acids. Germline V gene data show CDR1 as PRHDT and CDR2 as FYEKMQ (reference sequence). With 5 bases removed from V and 1 base from J, the gap between germline ends came to 13 bases.

Ten or more counts support this clonotype. V usage is TRBV2 and J usage is TRBJ2-1; tentative D call: TRBD2 (5 bases). The CDR3 runs 13 residues. Trimming shortened V by 5 bases and J by 7 bases, and 12 bases separated the two germline ends. Germline CDR1 SNHLY, CDR2 FYNNEI. CDR3 bases: TGTGCCAGCAGTAGGGAGTGCGGAAATGAGCAGTTCTTC. Translating it yields CASSRECGNEQFF.